This T cell receptor beta chain was observed in a study of cytomegalovirus exposure and HLA in healthy donors. J lost 3 bases, V lost 3 bases, and 3 bases had no gene match. Germline V gives CDR1 SGHRS, CDR2 YFSETQ. The CDR3 runs 14 residues. The PCR made use of 60 Vbeta and 13 Jbeta primers. The method was immunoSEQ multiplex PCR; TCRdb's version includes in-frame clones alone and lacks a portion of them. The repertoire holds 120,000 to 150,000 clones, with around three fifths as singletons. This clone has just a few counts. This TCR came from a woman aged 25 to 45 in good health and CMV-seropositive. Sequencing used PBMCs. V gene TRBV5-1 combines with J gene TRBJ2-3; TRBD1 agrees at 8 bases. The CDR3 bases are TGCGCCAGCAGCTACCGACAGGGGACAGATACGCAGTATTTT. Translating it yields CASSYRQGTDTQYF.